These T cell receptor beta chains were read from a single sample in a study of blood T cell repertoires in COVID-19. Repertoires were generated with immunoSEQ multiplex PCR, while TCRdb's copy carries only in-frame clones and drops some. In the table there are around 320,000 clones, around 89% of which are singletons. The specimen sequenced was peripheral blood. The origin of the receptors is a woman aged 25-40 years who had recovered from COVID-19. The conserved cysteine and the conserved F or W are not part of the CDR3 here. D genes are given only for firm matches.

d_call	v_call	j_call	cdr3_aa
TRBD1	TRBV4-2	TRBJ1-1	ASSQGGQGNTEAF
TRBD2	TRBV28	TRBJ2-1	ASSLASGGVSNEQF
-	TRBV7-9	TRBJ2-1	ASSLRPSGYNEQF
-	TRBV7-6	TRBJ2-7	ASSLEGVPPYEQY
-	TRBV6-1	TRBJ2-1	ASSETDTYNEQF
-	TRBV12-3/TRBV12-4	TRBJ2-2	ASSGLEAGELF
-	TRBV19	TRBJ1-1	ASWGPTMNTEAF
TRBD2	TRBV24-1	TRBJ2-3	ATRVSGGPDTQY
TRBD2	TRBV5-4	TRBJ2-5	ASSYEAGGKETQY
TRBD1	TRBV5-5	TRBJ2-2	ASSALDRARSTGELF
-	TRBV2	TRBJ2-7	ASSDGGSYEQY